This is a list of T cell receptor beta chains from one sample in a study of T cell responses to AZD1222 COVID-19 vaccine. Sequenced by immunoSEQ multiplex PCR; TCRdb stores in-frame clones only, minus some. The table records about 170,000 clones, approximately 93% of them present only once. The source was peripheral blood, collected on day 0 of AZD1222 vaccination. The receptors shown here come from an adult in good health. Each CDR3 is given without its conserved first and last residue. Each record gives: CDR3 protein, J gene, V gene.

AWSNSEKLF,TRBJ1-4,TRBV30
ASSLAETGTTPLH,TRBJ1-6,TRBV5-1
ASSWGGIRVLGTEAF,TRBJ1-1,TRBV5-1
ASSEIGPRAF,TRBJ1-1,TRBV6-1
ASSLVLAGGEQY,TRBJ2-7,TRBV5-5
ASSQGTSDTGELF,TRBJ2-2,TRBV3-1/TRBV3-2
ASGLGTSGSNEQF,TRBJ2-1,TRBV12-5
ASSYSGLGDTGELF,TRBJ2-2,TRBV6-5
ASSQVVMNTEAF,TRBJ1-1,TRBV4-2
ASSRGDTEAF,TRBJ1-1,TRBV4-1
ASSSGAIVYEQY,TRBJ2-7,TRBV27
AISAPTGGSYEQY,TRBJ2-7,TRBV10-3
ASSQQYEQY,TRBJ2-7,TRBV18
ASSTPPQPQH,TRBJ1-5,TRBV7-2
ASRLNNQPQH,TRBJ1-5,TRBV6-5
ATSAAGDLGETQY,TRBJ2-5,TRBV24-1
ASSDPLWVGNTDTQY,TRBJ2-3,TRBV10-2